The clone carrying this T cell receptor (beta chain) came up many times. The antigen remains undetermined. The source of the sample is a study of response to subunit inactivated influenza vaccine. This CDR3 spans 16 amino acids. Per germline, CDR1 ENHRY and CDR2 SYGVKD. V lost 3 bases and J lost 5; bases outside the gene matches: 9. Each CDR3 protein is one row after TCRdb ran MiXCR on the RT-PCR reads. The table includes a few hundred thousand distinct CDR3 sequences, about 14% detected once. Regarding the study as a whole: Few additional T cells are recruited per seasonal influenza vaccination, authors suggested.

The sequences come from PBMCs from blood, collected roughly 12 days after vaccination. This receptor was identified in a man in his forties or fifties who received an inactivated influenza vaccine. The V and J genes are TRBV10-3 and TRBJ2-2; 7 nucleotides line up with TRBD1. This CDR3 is CAISDLDRLVTGELFF. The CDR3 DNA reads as TGTGCCATCAGTGACTTGGACAGGCTCGTTACCGGGGAGCTGTTTTTT.